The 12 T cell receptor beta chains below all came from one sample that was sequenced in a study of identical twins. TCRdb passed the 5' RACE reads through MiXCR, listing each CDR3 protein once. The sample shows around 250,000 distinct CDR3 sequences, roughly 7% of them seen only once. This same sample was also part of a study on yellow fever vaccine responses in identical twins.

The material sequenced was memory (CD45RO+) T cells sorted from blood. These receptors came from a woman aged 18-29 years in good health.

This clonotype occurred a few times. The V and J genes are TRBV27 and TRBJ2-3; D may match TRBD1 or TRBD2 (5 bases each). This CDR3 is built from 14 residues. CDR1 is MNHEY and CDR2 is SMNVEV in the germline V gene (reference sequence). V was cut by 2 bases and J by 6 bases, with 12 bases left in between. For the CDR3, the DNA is TGTGCCAGCAGTTTACTCCAGGGAGTGGATACGCAGTATTTT. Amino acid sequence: CASSLLQGVDTQYF.

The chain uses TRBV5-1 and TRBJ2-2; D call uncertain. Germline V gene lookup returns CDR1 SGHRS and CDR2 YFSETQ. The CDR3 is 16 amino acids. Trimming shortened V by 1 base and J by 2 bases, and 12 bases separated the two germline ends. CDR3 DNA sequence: TGCGCCAGCAGCTTGCTGCCACTCCTTAACACCGGGGAGCTGTTTTTT. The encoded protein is CASSLLPLLNTGELFF.

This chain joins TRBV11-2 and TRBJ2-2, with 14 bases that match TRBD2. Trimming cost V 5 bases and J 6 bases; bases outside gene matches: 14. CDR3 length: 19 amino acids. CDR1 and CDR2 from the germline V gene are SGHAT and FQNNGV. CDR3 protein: CASSARLAGGRGPSGELFF. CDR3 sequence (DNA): TGTGCCAGCAGCGCCCGACTAGCGGGGGGGCGAGGGCCCTCCGGGGAGCTGTTTTTT.

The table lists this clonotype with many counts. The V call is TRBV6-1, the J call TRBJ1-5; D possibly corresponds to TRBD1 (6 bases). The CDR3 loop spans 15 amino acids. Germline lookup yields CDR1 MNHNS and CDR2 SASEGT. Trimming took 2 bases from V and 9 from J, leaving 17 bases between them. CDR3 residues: CASSEQGQQSRPQHF. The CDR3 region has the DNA TGTGCCAGCAGTGAACAAGGACAGCAATCTCGGCCCCAGCATTTT.

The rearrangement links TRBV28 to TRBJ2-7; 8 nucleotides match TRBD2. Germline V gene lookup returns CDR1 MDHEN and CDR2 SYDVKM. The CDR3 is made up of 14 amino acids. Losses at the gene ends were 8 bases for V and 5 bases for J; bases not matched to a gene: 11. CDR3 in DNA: TGTGCCAGCCGTCCTGACGGGGGGGCTCACGAGCAGTACGTC. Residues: CASRPDGGAHEQYV.

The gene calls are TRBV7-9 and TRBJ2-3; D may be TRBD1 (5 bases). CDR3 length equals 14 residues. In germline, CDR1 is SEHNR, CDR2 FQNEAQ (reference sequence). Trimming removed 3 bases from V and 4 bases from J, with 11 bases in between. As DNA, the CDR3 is TGTGCCAGCAGCTTGGGGCAGAACCCAGATACGCAGTATTTT. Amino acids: CASSLGQNPDTQYF.

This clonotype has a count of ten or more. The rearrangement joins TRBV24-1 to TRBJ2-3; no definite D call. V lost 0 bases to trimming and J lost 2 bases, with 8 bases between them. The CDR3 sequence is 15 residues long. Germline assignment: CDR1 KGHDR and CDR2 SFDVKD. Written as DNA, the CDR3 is TGTGCCACCAGTGATTTGAGCCTAACCACAGATACGCAGTATTTT. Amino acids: CATSDLSLTTDTQYF.

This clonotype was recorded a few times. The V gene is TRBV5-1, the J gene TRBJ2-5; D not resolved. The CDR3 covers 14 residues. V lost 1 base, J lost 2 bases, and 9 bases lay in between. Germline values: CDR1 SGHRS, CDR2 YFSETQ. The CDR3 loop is CASSLIPKQETQYF. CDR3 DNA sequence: TGCGCCAGCAGCTTGATCCCAAAACAAGAGACCCAGTACTTC.

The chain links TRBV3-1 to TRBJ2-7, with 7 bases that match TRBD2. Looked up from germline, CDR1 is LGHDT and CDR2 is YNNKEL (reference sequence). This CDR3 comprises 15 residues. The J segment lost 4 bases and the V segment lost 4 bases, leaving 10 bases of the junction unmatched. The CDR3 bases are TGTGCCAGCAGCCGGTCTAGCGGAGCGGCGTACGAGCAGTACTTC. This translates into CASSRSSGAAYEQYF.

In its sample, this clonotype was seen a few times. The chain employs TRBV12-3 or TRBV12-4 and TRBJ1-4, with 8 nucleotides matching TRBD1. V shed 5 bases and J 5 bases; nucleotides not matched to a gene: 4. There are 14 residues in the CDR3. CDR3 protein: CASSVGQANEKLFF. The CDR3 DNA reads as TGTGCCAGCAGTGTGGGACAGGCAAATGAAAAACTGTTTTTT.

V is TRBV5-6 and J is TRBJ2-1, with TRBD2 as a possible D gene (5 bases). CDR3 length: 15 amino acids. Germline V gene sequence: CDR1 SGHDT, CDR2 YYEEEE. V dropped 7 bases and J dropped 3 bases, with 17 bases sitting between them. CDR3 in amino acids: CASGPGLRGYNEQFF. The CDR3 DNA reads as TGTGCCAGCGGCCCCGGGCTCCGGGGCTACAATGAGCAGTTCTTC.

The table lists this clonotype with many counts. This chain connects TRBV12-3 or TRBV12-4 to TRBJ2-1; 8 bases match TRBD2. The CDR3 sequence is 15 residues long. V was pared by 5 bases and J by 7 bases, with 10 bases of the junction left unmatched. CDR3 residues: CASSPSGGRKNEQFF. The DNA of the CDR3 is TGTGCCAGCAGTCCCAGCGGGGGAAGAAAAAATGAGCAGTTCTTC.